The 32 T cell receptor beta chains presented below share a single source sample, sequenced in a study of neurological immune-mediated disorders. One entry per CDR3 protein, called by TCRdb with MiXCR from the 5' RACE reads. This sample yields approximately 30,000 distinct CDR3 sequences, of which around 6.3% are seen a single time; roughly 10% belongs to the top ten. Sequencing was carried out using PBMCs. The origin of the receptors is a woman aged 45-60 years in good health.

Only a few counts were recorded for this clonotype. The CDR3 DNA reads TGTGCCAGCTCTATGAACACCGGGGAGCTGTTTTTT. Translating gives CASSMNTGELFF. The chain employs TRBV11-2 and TRBJ2-2; D is undetermined. V was clipped by 8 bases and J by 1 base, with 5 bases between them. CDR3 size: 12 residues. In germline, CDR1 is SGHAT, CDR2 FQNNGV.

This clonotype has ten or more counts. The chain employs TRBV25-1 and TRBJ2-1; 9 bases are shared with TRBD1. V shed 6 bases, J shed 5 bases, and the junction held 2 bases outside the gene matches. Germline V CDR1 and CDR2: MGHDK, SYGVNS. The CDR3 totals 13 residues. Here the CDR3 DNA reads TGTGCCAGCAGACAGGGGGCTAACAATGAGCAGTTCTTC. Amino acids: CASRQGANNEQFF.

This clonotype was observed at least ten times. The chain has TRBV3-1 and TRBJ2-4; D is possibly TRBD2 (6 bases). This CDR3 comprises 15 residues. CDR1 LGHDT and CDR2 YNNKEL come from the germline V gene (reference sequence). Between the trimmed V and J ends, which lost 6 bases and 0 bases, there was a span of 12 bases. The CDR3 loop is CASSLSGLAKNIQYF. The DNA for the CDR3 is TGTGCCAGCAGTCTCAGCGGGCTAGCCAAAAACATTCAGTACTTC.

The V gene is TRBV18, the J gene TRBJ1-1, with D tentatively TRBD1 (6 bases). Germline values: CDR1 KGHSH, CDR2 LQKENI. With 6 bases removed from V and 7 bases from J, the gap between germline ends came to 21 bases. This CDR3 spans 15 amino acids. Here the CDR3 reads CASSLKEGGIGEAFF. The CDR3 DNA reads TGTGCCAGCTCCCTCAAAGAAGGGGGGATCGGTGAAGCTTTCTTT.

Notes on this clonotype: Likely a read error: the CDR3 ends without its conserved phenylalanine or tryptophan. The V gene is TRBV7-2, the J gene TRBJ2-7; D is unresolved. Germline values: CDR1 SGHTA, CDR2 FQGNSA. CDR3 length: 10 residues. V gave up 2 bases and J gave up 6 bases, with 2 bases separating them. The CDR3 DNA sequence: TGTGCCAGCAGCTTATTCGAGCAGTACATC. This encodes CASSLFEQYI.

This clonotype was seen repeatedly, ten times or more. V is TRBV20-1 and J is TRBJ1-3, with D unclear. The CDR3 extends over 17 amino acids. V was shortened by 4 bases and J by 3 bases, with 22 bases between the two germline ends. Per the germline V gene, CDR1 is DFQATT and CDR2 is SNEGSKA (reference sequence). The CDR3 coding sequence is TGCAGTGCTAACCCGATTCCCGGATCGTCTGGTGGAAACACCATATATTTT. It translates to CSANPIPGSSGGNTIYF.

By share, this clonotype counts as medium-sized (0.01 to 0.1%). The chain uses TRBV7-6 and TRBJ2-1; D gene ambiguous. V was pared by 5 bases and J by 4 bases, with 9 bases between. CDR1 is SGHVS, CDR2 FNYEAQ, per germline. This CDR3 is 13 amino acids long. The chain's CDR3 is CASSPRTYNEQFF. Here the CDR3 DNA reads TGTGCCAGCAGCCCACGTACTTACAATGAGCAGTTCTTC.

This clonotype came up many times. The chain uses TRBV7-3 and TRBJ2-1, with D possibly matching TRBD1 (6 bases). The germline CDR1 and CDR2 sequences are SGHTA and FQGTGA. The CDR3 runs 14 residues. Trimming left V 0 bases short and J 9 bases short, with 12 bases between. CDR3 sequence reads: CASSLTEGGSEQFF. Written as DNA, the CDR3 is TGTGCCAGCAGCTTAACTGAAGGGGGAAGTGAGCAGTTCTTC.

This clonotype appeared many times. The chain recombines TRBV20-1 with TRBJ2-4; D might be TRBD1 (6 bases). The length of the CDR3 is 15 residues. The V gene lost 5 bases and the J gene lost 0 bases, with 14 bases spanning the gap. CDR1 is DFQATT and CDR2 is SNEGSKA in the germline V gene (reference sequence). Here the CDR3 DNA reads TGCAGTGCTGAGGACAGTCGTTTAGCCAAAAACATTCAGTACTTC. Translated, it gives CSAEDSRLAKNIQYF.

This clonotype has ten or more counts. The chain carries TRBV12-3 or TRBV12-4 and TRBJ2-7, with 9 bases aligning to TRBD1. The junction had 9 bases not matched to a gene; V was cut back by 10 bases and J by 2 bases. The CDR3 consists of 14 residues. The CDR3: CATSPGQGPYEQYF. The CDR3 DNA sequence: TGTGCCACCTCCCCGGGACAGGGACCCTACGAGCAGTACTTC.

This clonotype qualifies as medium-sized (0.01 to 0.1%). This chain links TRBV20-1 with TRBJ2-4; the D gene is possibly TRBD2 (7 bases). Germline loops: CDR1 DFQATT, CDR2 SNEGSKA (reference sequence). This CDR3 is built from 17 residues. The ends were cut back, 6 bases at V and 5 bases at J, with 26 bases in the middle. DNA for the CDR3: TGCAGTGCCCGCGCCGGGGCGGGGGCACCACTACAAAACATTCAGTACTTC. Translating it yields CSARAGAGAPLQNIQYF.

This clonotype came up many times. The CDR3 loop reads CASSLLQGGIEQFF. The CDR3 region has the DNA TGTGCCAGCAGTTTGCTTCAGGGCGGGATTGAGCAGTTCTTC. V and J are TRBV12-3 or TRBV12-4 and TRBJ2-1; D perhaps matches TRBD2 (6 bases). The CDR3 runs 14 residues. The germline V and J ends were trimmed by 3 bases and 9 bases, with 15 bases remaining between them.

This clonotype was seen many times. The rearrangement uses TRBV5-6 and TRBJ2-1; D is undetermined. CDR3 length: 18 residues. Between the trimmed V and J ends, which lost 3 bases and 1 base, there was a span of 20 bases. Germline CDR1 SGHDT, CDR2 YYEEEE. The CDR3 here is CASSWGTFSRHSYNEQFF. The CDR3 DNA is TGTGCCAGCAGCTGGGGAACCTTCTCGCGACATTCCTACAATGAGCAGTTCTTC.

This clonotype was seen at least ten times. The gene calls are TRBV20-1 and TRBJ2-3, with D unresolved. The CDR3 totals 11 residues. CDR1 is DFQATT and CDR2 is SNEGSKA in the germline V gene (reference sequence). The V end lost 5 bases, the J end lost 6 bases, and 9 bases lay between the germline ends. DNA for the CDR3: TGCAGTGCTTTCCAACTGGATACGCAGTATTTT. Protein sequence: CSAFQLDTQYF.

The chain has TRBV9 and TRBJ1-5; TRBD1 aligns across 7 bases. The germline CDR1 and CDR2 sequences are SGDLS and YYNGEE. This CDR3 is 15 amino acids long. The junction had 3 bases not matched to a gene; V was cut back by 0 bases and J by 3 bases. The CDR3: CASSVGQGTNQPQHF. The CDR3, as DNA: TGTGCCAGCAGCGTAGGACAGGGTACCAATCAGCCCCAGCATTTT.

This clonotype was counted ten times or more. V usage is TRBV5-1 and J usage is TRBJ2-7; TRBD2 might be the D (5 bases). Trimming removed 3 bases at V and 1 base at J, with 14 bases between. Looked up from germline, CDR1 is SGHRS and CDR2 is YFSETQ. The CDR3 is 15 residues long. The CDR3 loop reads CASSYSPDSSYEQYF. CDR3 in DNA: TGCGCCAGCAGCTATAGCCCGGACTCGTCCTACGAGCAGTACTTC.

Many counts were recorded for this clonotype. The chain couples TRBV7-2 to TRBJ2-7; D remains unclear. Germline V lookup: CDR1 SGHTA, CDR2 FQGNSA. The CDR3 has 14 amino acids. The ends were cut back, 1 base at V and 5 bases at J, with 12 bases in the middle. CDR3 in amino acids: CASSLDATVDEQYF. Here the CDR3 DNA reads TGTGCCAGCAGCTTAGACGCTACGGTCGACGAGCAGTACTTC.

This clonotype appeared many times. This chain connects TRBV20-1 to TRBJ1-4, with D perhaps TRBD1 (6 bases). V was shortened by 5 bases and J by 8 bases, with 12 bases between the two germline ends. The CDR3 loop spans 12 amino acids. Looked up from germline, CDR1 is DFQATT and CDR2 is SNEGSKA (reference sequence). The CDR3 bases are TGCAGTGCTGCTACAGGGAAGGAAAAACTGTTTTTT. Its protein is CSAATGKEKLFF.

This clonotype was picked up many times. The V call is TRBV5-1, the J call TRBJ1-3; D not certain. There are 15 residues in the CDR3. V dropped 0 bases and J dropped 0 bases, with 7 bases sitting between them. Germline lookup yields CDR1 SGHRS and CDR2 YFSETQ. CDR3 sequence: CASSLATDSGNTIYF. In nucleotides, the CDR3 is TGCGCCAGCAGCTTGGCCACCGACTCTGGAAACACCATATATTTT.

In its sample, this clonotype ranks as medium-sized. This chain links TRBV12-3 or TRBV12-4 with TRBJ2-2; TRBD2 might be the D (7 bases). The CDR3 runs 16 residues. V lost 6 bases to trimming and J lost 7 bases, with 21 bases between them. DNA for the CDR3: TGTGCCAGCAGCCCAATAGGGGGGGATATCGACGGGGAGCTGTTTTTT. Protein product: CASSPIGGDIDGELFF.

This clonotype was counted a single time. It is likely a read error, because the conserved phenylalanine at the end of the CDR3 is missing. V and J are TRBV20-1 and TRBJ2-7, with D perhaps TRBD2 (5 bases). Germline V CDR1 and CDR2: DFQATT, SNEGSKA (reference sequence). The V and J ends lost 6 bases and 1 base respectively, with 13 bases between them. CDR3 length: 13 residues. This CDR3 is CSAWAGMSYEQYI. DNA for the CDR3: TGCAGTGCATGGGCGGGCATGTCCTACGAGCAGTACATC.

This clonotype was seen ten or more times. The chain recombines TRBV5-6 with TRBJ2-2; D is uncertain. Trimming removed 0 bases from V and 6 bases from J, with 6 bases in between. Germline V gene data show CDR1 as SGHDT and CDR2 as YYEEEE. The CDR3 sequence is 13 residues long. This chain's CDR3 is CASSLGLAGELFF. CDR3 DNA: TGTGCCAGCAGCTTGGGACTTGCCGGGGAGCTGTTTTTT.

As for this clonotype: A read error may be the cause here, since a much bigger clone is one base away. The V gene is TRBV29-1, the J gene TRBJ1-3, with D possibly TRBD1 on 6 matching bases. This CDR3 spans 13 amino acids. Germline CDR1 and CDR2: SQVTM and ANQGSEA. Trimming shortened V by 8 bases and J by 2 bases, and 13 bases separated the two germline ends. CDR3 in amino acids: CSSTAGAGNTIYF. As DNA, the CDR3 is TGCAGCTCTACCGCAGGGGCTGGAAACACCATATATTTT.

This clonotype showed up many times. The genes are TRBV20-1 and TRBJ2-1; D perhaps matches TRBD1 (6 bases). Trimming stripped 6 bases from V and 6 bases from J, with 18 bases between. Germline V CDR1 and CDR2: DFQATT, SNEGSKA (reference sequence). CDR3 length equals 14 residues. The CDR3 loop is CSAINREGLNEQFF. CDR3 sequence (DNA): TGCAGTGCCATCAACAGGGAAGGGCTCAATGAGCAGTTCTTC.

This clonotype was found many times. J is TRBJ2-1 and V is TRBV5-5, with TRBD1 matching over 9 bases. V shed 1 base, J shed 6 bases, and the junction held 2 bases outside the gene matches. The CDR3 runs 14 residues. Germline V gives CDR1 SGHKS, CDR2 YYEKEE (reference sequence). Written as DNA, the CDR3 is TGTGCCAGCAGCTTGTGGGACAGGGCCAATGAGCAGTTCTTC. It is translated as CASSLWDRANEQFF.

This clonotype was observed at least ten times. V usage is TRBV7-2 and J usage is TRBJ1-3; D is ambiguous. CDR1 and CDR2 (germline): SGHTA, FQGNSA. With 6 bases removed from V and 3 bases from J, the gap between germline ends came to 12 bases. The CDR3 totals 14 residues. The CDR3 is CASRAMGFGNTIYF. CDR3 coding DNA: TGTGCCAGCAGAGCCATGGGGTTTGGAAACACCATATATTTT.

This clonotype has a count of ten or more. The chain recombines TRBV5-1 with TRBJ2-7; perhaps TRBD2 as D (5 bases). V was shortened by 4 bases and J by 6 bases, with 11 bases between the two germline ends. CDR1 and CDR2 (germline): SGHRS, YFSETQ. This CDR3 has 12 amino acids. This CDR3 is CASSLRSGEQYF. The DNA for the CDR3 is TGCGCCAGCAGCCTCAGGAGCGGCGAGCAGTACTTC. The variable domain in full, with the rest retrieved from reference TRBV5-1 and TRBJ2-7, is KAGVTQTPRYLIKTRGQQVTLSCSPISGHRSVSWYQQTPGQGLQFLFEYFSETQRNKGNFPGRFSGRQFSNSRSEMNVSTLELGDSALYLCASSLRSGEQYFGPGTRLTVT.

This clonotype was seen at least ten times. The CDR3 loop reads CASSLGREWSPGELFF. The CDR3 coding sequence is TGCGCCAGCAGCTTGGGCCGGGAGTGGAGCCCCGGGGAGCTGTTTTTT. This chain uses TRBV5-1 with TRBJ2-2; a possible D gene is TRBD2 (6 bases). The germline V gene encodes CDR1 SGHRS and CDR2 YFSETQ. The CDR3 is 16 residues long. The ends were cut back, 0 bases at V and 6 bases at J, with 15 bases in the middle. The full variable domain, completed using reference TRBV5-1 and TRBJ2-2, is KAGVTQTPRYLIKTRGQQVTLSCSPISGHRSVSWYQQTPGQGLQFLFEYFSETQRNKGNFPGRFSGRQFSNSRSEMNVSTLELGDSALYLCASSLGREWSPGELFFGEGSRLTVL.

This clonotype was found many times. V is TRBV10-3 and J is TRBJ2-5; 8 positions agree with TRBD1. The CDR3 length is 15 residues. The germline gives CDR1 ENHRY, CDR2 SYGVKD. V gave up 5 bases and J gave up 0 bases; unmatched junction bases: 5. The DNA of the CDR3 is TGTGCCATCAGTAGGGACAGGTCGTACCAAGAGACCCAGTACTTC. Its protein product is CAISRDRSYQETQYF.

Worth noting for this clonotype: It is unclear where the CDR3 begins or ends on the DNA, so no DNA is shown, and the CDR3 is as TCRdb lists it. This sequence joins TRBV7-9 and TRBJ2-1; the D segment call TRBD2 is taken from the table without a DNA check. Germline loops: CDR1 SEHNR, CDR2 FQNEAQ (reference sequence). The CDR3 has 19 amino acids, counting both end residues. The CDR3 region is CASSIYLCSPGEREGEQFF.

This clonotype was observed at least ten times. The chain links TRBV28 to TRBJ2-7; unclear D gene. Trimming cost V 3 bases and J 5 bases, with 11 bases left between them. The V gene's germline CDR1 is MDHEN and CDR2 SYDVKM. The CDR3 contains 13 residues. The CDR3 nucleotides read TGTGCCAGCAGTTTGGGCAGAGGAAACGAGCAGTACTTC. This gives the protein CASSLGRGNEQYF.

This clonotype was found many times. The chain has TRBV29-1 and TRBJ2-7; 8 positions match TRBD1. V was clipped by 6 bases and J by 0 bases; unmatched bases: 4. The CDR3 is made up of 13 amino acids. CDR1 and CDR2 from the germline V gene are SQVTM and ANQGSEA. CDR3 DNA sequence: TGCAGCGTGGGGACAGGCAGCTCCTACGAGCAGTACTTC. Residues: CSVGTGSSYEQYF.